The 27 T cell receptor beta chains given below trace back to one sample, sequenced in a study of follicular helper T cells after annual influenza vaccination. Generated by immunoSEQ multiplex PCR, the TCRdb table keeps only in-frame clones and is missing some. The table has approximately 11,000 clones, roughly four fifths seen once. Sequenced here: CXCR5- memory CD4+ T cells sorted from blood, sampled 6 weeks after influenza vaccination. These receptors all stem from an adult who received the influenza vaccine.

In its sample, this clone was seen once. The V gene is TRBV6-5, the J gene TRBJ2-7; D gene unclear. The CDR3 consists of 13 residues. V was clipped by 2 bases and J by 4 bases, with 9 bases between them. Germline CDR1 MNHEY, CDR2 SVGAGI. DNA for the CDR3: TGTGCCAGCAGTTACCCTCCCCGGTACGAGCAGTACTTC. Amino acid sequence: CASSYPPRYEQYF.

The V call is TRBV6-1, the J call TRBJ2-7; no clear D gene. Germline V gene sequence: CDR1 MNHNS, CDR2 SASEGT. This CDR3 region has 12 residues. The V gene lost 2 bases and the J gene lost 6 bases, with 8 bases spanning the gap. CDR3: CASSEPGPEQYF. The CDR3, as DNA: TGTGCCAGCAGTGAACCCGGGCCCGAGCAGTACTTC.

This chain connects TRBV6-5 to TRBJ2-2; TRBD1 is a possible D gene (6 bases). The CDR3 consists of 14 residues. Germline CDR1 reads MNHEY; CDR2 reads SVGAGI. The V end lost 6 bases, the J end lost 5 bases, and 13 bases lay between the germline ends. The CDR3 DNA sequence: TGTGCCAGCAGCCCCGACAGGAGGACCGGGGAGCTGTTTTTT. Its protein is CASSPDRRTGELFF.

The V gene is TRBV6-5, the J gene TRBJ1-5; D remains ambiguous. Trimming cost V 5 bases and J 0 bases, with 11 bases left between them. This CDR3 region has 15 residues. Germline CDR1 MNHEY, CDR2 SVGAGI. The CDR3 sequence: CASSRGGPSNQPQHF. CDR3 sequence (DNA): TGTGCCAGCAGTCGCGGAGGGCCTAGCAATCAGCCCCAGCATTTT.

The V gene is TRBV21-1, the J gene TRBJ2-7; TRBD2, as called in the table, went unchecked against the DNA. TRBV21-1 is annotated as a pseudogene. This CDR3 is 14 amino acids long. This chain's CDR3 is CASSSRRLGDEQYF. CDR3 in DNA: TGTGCCAGCAGCTCCAGACGACTCGGGGACGAGCAGTACTTC.

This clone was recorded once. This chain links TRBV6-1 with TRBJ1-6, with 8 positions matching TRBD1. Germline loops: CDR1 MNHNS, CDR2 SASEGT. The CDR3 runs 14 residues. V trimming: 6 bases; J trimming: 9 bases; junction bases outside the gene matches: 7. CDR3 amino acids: CASSRQGKSSPLHF. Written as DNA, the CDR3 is TGTGCCAGCAGCCGACAGGGGAAAAGTTCACCCCTCCACTTT.

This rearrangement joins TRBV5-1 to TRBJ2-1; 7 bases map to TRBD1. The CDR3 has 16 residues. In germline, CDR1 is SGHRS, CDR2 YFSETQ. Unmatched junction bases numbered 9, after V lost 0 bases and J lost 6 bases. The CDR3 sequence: CASSLDGQVTVNEQFF. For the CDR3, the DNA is TGCGCCAGCAGCTTGGATGGACAGGTCACTGTCAATGAGCAGTTCTTC.

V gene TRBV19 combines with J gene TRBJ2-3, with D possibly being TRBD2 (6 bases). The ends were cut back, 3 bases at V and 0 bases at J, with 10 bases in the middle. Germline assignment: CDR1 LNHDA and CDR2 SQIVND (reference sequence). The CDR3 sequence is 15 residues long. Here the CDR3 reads CASSITSFSTDTQYF. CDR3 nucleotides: TGTGCCAGTAGTATTACTAGCTTTAGCACAGATACGCAGTATTTT.

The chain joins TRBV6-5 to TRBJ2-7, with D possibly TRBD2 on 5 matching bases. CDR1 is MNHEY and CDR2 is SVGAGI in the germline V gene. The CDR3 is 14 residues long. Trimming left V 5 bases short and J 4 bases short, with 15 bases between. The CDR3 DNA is TGTGCCAGCAGTGAAGGAGGTCCAGAGTACGAGCAGTACTTC. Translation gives CASSEGGPEYEQYF.

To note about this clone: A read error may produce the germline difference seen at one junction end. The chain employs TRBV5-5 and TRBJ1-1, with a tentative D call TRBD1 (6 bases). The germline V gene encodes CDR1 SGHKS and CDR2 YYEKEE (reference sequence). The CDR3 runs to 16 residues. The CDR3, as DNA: TGTGCCAGCAGCTTGGGAGGGGGACGTATGAATACTGAAGCTTTCTTT. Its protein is CASSLGGGRMNTEAFF.

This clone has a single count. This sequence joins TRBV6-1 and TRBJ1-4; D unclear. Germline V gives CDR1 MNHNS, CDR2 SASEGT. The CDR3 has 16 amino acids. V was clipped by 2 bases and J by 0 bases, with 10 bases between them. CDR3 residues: CASSELFGATNEKLFF. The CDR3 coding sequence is TGTGCCAGCAGTGAACTGTTTGGCGCAACTAATGAAAAACTGTTTTTT.

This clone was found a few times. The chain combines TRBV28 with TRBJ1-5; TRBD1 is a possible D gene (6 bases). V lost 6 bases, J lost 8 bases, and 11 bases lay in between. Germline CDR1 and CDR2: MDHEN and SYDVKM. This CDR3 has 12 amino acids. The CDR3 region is CASRTRQEPQHF. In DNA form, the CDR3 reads TGTGCCAGCAGAACCCGACAGGAGCCCCAGCATTTT.

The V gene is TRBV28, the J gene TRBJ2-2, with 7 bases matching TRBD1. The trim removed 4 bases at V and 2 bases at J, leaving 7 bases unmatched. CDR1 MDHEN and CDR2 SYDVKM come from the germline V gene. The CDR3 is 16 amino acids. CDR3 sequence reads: CASSSAGTDNTGELFF. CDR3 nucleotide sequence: TGTGCCAGCAGTTCCGCCGGGACAGATAACACCGGGGAGCTGTTTTTT.

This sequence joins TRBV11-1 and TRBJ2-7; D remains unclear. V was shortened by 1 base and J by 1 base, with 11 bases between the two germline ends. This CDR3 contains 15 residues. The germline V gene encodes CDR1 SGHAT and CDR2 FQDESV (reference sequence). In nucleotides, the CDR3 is TGTGCCAGCAGCTTAGAGTCACAGAAATCCTACGAGCAGTACTTC. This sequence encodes CASSLESQKSYEQYF. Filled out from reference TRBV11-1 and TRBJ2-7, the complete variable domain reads EAEVAQSPRYKITEKSQAVAFWCDPISGHATLYWYRQILGQGPELLVQFQDESVVDDSQLPKDRFSAERLKGVDSTLKIQPAELGDSAMYLCASSLESQKSYEQYFGPGTRLTVT.

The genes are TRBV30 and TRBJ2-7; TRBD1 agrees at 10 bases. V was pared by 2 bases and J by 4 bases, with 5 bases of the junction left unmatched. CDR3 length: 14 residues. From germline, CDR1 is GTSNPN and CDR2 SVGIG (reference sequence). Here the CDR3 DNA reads TGTGCCTGGAGTCAGGGACAGGGGAATTACGAGCAGTACTTC. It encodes CAWSQGQGNYEQYF.

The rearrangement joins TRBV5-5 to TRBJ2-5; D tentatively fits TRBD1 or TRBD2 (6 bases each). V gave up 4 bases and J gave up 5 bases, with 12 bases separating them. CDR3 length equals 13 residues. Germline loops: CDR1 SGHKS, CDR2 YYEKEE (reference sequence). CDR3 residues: CASSRGTSETQYF. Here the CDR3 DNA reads TGTGCCAGCAGCCGGGGGACATCTGAGACCCAGTACTTC.

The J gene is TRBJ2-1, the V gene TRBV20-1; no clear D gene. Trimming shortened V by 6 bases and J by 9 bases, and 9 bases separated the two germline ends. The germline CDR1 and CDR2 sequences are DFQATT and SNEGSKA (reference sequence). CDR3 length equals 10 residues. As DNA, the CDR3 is TGCAGTGCGGGCTGGAGTGAGCAGTTCTTC. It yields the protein CSAGWSEQFF.

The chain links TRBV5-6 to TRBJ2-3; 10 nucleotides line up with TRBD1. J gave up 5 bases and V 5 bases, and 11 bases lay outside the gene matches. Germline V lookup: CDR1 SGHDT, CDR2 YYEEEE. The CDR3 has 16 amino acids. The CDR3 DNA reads TGTGCCAGCAGTTTCTACCGGGACAGGGGCTTAGATACGCAGTATTTT. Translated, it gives CASSFYRDRGLDTQYF.

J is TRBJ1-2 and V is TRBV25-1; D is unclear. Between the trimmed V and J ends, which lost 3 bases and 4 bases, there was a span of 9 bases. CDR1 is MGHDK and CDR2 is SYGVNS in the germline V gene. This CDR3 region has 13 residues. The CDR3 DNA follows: TGTGCCAGCAGTGATCCAATTAGCTATGGCTACACCTTC. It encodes CASSDPISYGYTF.

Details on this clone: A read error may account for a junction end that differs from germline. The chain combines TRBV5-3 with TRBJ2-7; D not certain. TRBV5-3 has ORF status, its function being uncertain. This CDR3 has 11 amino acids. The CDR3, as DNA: TGTGCCAGCAGCTTACAGCTTCCGTCGTACTTC. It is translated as CASSLQLPSYF.

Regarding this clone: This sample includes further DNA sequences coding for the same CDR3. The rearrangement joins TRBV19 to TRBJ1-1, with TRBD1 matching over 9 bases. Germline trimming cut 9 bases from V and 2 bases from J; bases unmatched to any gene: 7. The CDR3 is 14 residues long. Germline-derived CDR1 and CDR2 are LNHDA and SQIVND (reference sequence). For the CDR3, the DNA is TGTGCCAGCCAAAACAGGGGGCTAAACACTGAAGCTTTCTTT. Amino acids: CASQNRGLNTEAFF.

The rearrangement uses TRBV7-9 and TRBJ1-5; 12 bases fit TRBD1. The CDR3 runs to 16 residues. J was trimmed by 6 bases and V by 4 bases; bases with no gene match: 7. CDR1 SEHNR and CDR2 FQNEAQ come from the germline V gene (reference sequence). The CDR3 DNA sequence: TGTGCCAGCAGCTCCCCCCGGGACAGGGGGCGTCAGCCCCAGCATTTT. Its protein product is CASSSPRDRGRQPQHF.

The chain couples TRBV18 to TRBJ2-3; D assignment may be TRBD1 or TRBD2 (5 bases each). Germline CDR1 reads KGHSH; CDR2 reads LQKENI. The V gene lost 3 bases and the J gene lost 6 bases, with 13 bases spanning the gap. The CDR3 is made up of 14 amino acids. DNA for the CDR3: TGTGCCAGCTCACCGGGACCCACGATTGATACGCAGTATTTT. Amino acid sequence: CASSPGPTIDTQYF. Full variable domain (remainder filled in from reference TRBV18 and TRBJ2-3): NAGVMQNPRHLVRRRGQEARLRCSPMKGHSHVYWYRQLPEEGLKFMVYLQKENIIDESGMPKERFSAEFPKEGPSILRIQQVVRGDSAAYFCASSPGPTIDTQYFGPGTRLTVL.

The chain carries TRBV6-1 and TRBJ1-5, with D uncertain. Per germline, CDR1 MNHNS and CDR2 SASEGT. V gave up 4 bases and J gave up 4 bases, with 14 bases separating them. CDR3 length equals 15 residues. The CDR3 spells CASSAKGEGNQPQHF. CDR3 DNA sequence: TGTGCCAGCAGTGCTAAAGGCGAAGGGAATCAGCCCCAGCATTTT.

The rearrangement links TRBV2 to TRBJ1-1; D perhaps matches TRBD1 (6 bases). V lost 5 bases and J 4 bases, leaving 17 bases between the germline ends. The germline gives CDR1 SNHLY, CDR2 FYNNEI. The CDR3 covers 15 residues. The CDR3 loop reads CASSPRGGWGTEAFF. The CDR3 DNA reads TGTGCCAGCAGTCCGAGGGGGGGATGGGGCACTGAAGCTTTCTTT.

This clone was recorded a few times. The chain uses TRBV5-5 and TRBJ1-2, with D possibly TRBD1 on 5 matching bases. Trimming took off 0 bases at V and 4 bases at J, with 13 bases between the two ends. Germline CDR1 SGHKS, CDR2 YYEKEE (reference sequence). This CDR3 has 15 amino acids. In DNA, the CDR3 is TGTGCCAGCAGCTTGGGGCAGGGCGGGGTCTATGGCTACACCTTC. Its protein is CASSLGQGGVYGYTF.

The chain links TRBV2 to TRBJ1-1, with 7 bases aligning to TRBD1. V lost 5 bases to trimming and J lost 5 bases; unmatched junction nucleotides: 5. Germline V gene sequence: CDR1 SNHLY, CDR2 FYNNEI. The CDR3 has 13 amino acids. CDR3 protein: CASSLEQGTEAFF. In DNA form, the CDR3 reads TGTGCCAGCAGTCTTGAACAGGGGACTGAAGCTTTCTTT. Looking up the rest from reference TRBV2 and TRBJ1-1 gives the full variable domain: EPEVTQTPSHQVTQMGQEVILRCVPISNHLYFYWYRQILGQKVEFLVSFYNNEISEKSEIFDDQFSVERPDGSNFTLKIRSTKLEDSAMYFCASSLEQGTEAFFGQGTRLTVV.